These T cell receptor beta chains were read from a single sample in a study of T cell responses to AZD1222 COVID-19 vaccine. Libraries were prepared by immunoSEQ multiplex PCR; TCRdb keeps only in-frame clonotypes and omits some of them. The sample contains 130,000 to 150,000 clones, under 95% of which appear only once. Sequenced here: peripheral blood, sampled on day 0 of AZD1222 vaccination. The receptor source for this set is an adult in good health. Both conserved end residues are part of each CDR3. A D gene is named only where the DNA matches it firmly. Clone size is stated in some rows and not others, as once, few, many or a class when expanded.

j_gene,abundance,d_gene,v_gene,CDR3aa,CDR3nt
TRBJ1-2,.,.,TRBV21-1,CASRDSPYGYTF,TGTGCCAGCAGGGACTCTCCTTATGGCTACACCTTC
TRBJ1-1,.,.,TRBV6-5,CASSGDGREAFF,TGTGCCAGCAGCGGGGACGGGCGAGAAGCTTTCTTT
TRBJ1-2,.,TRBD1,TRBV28,CASTPGGGGYTF,TGTGCCAGCACCCCAGGGGGCGGTGGCTACACCTTC
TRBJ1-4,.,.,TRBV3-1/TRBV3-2,CASSQAQVDTNEKLFF,TGTGCCAGCAGCCAGGCACAGGTGGATACAAATGAAAAACTGTTTTTT
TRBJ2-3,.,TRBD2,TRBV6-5,CASRSGRASDTQYF,TGTGCCAGCAGGAGCGGGAGGGCCTCAGATACGCAGTATTTT
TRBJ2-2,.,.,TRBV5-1,CASSLAAASNTGELFF,TGCGCCAGCAGCTTGGCGGCTGCCTCGAACACCGGGGAGCTGTTTTTT
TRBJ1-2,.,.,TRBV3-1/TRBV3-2,CASSHRDYYGYTF,TGTGCCAGCAGCCACCGAGACTACTATGGCTACACCTTC
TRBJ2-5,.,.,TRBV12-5,CASGLEETQYF,TGTGCTAGTGGTTTGGAGGAGACCCAGTACTTC
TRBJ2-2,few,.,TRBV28,CASTPPGGRGELFF,TGTGCCAGCACCCCCCCCGGGGGTCGCGGGGAGCTGTTTTTT
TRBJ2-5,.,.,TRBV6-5,CASRRSGAQETQYF,TGTGCCAGCAGGAGGTCGGGAGCACAAGAGACCCAGTACTTC
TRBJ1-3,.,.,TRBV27,CASSLNRPSSGNTIYF,TGTGCCAGCAGTTTGAACAGGCCAAGCTCTGGAAACACCATATATTTT
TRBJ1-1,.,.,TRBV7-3,CASSLSLNTEAFF,TGTGCCAGCAGCTTAAGTTTGAACACTGAAGCTTTCTTT
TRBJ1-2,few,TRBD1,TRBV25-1,CASKDRFNYGYTF,TGTGCCAGTAAGGACAGGTTTAACTATGGCTACACCTTC
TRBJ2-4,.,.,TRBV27,CASSFGMGRNIQYF,TGTGCCAGCAGTTTTGGCATGGGAAGGAACATTCAGTACTTC
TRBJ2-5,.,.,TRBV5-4,CASSLHGGQETQYF,TGTGCCAGCAGCTTACACGGGGGCCAAGAGACCCAGTACTTC
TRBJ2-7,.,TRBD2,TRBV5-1,CASSPEVGLASYEQYF,TGCGCCAGCAGCCCCGAGGTGGGACTAGCTTCCTACGAGCAGTACTTC
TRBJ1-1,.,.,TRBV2,CASSDGNPNTEAFF,TGTGCCAGCAGTGATGGCAACCCAAACACTGAAGCTTTCTTT
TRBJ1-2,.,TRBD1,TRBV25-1,CASSTRTGRGYTF,TGTGCCAGCAGTACTCGGACAGGGAGAGGCTACACCTTC
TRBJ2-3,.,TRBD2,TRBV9,CASSAGTSGRISTDTQYF,TGTGCCAGCAGCGCCGGGACTAGCGGGAGGATAAGCACAGATACGCAGTATTTT
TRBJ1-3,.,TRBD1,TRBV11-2,CASSRGQDSGNTIYF,TGTGCCAGCAGCCGGGGACAGGACTCTGGAAACACCATATATTTT
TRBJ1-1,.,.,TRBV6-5,CASTMGQRSTEAFF,TGTGCCAGCACCATGGGCCAGAGGAGCACTGAAGCTTTCTTT
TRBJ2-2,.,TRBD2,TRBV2,CAGRKAGPRAGELFF,TGTGCCGGTCGCAAAGCGGGACCACGGGCCGGGGAGCTGTTTTTT
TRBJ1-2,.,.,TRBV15,CATSRDKATPYYGYTF,TGTGCCACCAGCAGAGATAAAGCGACGCCGTATTATGGCTACACCTTC
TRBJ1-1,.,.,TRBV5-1,CASSLGSGFGTEAFF,TGCGCCAGCAGCTTGGGATCCGGGTTCGGGACTGAAGCTTTCTTT
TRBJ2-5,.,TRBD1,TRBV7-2,CASSRDRAGETQYF,TGTGCCAGCAGCCGGGACAGGGCAGGGGAGACCCAGTACTTC
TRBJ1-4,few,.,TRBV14,CASTLGTAGGEKLFF,TGTGCCAGCACCCTAGGGACGGCTGGAGGGGAAAAACTGTTTTTT
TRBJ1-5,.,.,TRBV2,CASSGANRNQPQHF,TGTGCCAGCAGTGGAGCAAACCGGAATCAGCCCCAGCATTTT
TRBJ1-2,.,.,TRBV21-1,CASSKYGRTAQTYGYTF,TGTGCCAGCAGCAAATATGGTCGGACGGCACAGACCTATGGCTACACCTTC
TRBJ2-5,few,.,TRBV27,CASRRQTGQETQYF,TGTGCCAGCAGGCGACAGACTGGCCAAGAGACCCAGTACTTC
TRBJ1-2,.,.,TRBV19,CASTESNYGYTF,TGTGCCAGTACAGAATCCAACTATGGCTACACCTTC
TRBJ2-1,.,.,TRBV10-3,CAISAGAGYNEQFF,TGTGCCATCAGCGCTGGGGCGGGGTACAATGAGCAGTTCTTC
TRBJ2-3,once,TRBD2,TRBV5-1,CASSSGLAPLGTDTQYF,TGCGCCAGCAGCTCGGGACTAGCGCCCCTGGGTACAGATACGCAGTATTTT
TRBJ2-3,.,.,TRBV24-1,CATSVTDTQYF,TGTGCCACCAGTGTGACAGATACGCAGTATTTT